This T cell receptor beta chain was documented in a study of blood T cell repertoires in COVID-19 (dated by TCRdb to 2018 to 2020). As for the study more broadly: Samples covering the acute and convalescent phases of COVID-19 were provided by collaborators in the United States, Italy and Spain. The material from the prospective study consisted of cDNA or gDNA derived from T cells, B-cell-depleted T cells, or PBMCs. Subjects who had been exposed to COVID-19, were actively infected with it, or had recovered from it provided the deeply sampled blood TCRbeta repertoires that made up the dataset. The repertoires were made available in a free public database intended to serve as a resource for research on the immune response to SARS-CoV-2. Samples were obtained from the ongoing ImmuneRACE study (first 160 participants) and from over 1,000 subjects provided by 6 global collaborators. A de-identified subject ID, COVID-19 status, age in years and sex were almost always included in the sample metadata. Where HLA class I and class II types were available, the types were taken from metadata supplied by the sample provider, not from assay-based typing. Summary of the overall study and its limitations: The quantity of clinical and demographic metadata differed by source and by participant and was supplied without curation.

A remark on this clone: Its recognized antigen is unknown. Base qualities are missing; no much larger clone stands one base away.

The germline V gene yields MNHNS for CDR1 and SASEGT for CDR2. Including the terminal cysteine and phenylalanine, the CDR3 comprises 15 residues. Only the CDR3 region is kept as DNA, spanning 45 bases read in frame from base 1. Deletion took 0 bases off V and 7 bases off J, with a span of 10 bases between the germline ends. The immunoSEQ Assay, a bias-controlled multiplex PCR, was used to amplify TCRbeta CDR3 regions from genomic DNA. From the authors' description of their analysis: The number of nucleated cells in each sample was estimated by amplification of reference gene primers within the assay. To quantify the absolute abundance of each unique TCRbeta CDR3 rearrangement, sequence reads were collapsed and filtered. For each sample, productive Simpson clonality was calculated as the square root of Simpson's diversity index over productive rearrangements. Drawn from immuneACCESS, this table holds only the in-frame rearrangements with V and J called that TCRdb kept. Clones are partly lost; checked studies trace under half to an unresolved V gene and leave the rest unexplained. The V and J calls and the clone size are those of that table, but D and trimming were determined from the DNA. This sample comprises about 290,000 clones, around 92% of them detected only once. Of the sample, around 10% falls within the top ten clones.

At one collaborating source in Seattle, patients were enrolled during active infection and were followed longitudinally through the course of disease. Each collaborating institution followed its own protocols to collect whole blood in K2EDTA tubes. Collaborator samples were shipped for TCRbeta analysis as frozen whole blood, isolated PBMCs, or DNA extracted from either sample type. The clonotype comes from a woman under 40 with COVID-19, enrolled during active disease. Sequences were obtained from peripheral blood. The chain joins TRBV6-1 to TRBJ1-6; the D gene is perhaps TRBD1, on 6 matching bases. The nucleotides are TGTGCCAGCAGTGAAGCCCGGACAGCCAATTCACCCCTCCACTTT. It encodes CASSEARTANSPLHF.